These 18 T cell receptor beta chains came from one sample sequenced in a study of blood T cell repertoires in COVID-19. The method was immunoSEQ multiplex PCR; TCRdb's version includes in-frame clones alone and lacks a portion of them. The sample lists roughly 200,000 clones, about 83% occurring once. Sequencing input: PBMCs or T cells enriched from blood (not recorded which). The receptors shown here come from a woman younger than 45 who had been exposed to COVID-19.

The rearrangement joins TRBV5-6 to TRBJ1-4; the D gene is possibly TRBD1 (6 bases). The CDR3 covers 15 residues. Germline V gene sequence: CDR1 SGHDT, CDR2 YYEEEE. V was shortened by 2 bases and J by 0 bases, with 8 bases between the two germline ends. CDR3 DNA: TGTGCCAGCAGCTTTAGACAGGCAACTAATGAAAAACTGTTTTTT. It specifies CASSFRQATNEKLFF.

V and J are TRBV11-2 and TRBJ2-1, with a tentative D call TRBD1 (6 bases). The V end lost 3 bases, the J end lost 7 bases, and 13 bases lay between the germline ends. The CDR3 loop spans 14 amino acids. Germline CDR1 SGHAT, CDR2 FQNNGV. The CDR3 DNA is TGTGCCAGCAGCTTGGACAGTTTTCTTAATGAGCAGTTCTTC. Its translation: CASSLDSFLNEQFF.

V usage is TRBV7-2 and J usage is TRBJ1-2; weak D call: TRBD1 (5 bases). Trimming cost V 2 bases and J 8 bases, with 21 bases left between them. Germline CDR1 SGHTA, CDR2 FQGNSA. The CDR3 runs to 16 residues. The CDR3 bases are TGTGCCAGCAGCTTATACCTGGAGGGGCGGTCAAGCGGCTACACCTTC. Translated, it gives CASSLYLEGRSSGYTF. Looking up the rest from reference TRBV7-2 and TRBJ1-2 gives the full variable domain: GAGVSQSPSNKVTEKGKDVELRCDPISGHTALYWYRQSLGQGLEFLIYFQGNSAPDKSGLPSDRFSAERTGGSVSTLTIQRTQQEDSAVYLCASSLYLEGRSSGYTFGSGTRLTVV.

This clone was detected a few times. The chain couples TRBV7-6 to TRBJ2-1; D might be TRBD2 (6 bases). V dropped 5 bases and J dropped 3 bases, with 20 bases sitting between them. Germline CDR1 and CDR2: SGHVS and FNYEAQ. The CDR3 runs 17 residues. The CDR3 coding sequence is TGTGCCAGCAGCCGGGGGTCGGGCAGCCAGGTCTACAATGAGCAGTTCTTC. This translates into CASSRGSGSQVYNEQFF.

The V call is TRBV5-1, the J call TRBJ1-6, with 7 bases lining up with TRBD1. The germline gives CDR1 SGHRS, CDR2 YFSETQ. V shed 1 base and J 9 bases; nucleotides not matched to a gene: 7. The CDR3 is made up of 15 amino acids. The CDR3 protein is CASSLSSGTVSPLHF. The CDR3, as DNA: TGCGCCAGCAGCTTGTCGTCGGGGACAGTTTCACCCCTCCACTTT.

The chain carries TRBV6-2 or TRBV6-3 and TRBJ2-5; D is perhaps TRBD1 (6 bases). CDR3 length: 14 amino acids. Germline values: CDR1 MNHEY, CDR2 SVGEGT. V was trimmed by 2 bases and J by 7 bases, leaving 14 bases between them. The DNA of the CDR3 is TGTGCCAGCAGTTACCCGACCCGAGGGGGGACCCAGTACTTC. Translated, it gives CASSYPTRGGTQYF.

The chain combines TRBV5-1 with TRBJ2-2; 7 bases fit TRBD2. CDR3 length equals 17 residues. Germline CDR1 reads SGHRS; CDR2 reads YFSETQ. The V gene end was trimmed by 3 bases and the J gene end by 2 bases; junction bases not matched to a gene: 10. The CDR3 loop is CASSWLGERGNTGELFF. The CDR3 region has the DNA TGCGCCAGCAGCTGGCTGGGAGAGCGGGGTAACACCGGGGAGCTGTTTTTT. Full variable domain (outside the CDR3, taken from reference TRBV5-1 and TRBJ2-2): KAGVTQTPRYLIKTRGQQVTLSCSPISGHRSVSWYQQTPGQGLQFLFEYFSETQRNKGNFPGRFSGRQFSNSRSEMNVSTLELGDSALYLCASSWLGERGNTGELFFGEGSRLTVL.

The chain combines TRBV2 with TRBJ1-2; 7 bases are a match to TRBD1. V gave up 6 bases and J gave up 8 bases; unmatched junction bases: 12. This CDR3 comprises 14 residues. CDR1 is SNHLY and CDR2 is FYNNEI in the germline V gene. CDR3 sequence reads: CASRDPRQGRGYTF. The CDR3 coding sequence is TGTGCCAGCAGGGATCCTCGACAGGGCCGGGGCTACACCTTC.

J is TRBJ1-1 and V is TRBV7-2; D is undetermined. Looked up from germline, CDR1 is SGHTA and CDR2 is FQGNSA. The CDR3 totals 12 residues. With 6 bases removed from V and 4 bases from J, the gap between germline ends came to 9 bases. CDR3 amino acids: CASSTGATEAFF. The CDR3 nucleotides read TGTGCCAGCAGTACGGGTGCCACTGAAGCTTTCTTT.

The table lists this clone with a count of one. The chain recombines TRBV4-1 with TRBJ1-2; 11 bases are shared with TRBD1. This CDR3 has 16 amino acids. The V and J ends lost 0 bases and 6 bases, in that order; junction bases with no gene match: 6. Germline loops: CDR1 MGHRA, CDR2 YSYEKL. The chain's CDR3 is CASSQDWTGGADGYTF. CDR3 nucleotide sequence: TGCGCCAGCAGCCAAGATTGGACAGGGGGCGCGGATGGCTACACCTTC.

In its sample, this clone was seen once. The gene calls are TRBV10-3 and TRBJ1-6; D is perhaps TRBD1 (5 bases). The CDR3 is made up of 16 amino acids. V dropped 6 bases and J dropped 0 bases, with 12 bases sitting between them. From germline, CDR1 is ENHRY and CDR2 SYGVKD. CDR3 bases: TGTGCCATCAGCGGGGACTGGAACTCCTATAATTCACCCCTCCACTTT. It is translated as CAISGDWNSYNSPLHF.

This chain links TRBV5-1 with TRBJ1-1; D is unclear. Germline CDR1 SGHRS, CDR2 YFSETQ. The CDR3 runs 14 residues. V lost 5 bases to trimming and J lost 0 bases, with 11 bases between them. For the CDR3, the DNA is TGCGCCAGCAGTGAACAGCCTTTGAACACTGAAGCTTTCTTT. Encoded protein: CASSEQPLNTEAFF. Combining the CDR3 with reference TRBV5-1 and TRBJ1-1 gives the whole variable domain KAGVTQTPRYLIKTRGQQVTLSCSPISGHRSVSWYQQTPGQGLQFLFEYFSETQRNKGNFPGRFSGRQFSNSRSEMNVSTLELGDSALYLCASSEQPLNTEAFFGQGTRLTVV.

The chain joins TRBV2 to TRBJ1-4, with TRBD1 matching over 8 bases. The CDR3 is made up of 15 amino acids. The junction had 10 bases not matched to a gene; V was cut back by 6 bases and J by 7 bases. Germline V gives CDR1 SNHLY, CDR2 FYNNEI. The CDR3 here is CASSGQGALLEKLFF. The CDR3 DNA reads TGTGCCAGCAGCGGGCAGGGGGCGCTTCTTGAAAAACTGTTTTTT.

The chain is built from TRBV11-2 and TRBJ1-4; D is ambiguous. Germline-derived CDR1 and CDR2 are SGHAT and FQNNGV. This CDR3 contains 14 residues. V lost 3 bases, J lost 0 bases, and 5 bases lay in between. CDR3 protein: CASSFRATNEKLFF. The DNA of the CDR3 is TGTGCCAGCAGCTTTCGGGCAACTAATGAAAAACTGTTTTTT.

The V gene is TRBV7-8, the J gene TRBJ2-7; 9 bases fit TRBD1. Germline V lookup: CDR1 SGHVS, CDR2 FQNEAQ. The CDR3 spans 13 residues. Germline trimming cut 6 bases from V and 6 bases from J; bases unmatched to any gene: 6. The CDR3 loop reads CASRPDRGSEQYF. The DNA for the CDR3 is TGTGCCAGCAGACCGGACAGGGGTAGCGAGCAGTACTTC.

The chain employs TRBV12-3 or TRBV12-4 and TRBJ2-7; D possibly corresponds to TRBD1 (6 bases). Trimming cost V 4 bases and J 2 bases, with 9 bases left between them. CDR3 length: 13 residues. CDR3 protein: CASSWDIAYEQYF. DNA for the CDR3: TGTGCCAGCAGTTGGGACATAGCCTACGAGCAGTACTTC.

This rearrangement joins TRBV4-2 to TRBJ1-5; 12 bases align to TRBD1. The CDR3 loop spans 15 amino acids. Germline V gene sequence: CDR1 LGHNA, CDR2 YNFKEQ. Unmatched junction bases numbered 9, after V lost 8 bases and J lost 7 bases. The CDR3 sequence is CASGFGTGGEQPQHF. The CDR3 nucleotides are TGTGCCAGCGGGTTTGGGACAGGGGGCGAGCAGCCCCAGCATTTT.

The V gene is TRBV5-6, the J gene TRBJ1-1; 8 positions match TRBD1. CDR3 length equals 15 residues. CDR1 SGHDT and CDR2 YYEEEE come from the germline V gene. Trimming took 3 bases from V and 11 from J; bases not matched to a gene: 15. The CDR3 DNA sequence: TGTGCCAGCAGCTCTCCGGGACAGGACGCTACTGGGGCTTTCTTT. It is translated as CASSSPGQDATGAFF.